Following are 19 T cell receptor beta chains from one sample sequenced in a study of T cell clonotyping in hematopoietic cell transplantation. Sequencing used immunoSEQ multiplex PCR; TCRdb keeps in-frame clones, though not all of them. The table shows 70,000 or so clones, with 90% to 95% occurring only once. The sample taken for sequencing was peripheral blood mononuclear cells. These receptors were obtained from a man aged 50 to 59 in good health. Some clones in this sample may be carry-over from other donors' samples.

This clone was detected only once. The CDR3 nucleotides are TGTGCCAGCACCCTCGGCACAGGGGGTGAAAAACTGTTTTTT. Its protein product is CASTLGTGGEKLFF. The rearrangement links TRBV2 to TRBJ1-4; 8 bases are shared with TRBD1. After removal of 7 bases from V and 7 bases from J, the junction contained 8 bases not matched to a gene. CDR1 SNHLY and CDR2 FYNNEI come from the germline V gene. This CDR3 spans 14 amino acids.

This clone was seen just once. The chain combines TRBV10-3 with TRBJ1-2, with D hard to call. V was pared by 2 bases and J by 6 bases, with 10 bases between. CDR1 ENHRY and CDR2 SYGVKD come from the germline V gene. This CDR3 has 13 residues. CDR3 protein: CAISEAQEDGYTF. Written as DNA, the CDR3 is TGTGCCATCAGTGAGGCACAAGAGGATGGCTACACCTTC.

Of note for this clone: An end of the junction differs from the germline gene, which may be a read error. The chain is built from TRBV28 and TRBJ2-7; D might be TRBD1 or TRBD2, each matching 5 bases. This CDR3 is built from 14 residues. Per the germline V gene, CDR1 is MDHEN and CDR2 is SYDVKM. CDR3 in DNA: TGTGCCAGCAGACCCGGAGAGGGGTTCGGGACGGTTAACTTC. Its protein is CASRPGEGFGTVNF. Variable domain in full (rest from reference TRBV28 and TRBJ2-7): DVKVTQSSRYLVKRTGEKVFLECVQDMDHENMFWYRQDPGLGLRLIYFSYDVKMKEKGDIPEGYSVSREKKERFSLILESASTNQTSMYLCASRPGEGFGTVNFGPGTRLTVT.

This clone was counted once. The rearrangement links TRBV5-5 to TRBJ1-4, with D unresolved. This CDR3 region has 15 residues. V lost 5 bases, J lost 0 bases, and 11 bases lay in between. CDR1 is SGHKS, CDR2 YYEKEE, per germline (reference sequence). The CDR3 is CASRRHTATNEKLFF. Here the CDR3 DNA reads TGTGCCAGCAGGAGACACACAGCAACTAATGAAAAACTGTTTTTT.

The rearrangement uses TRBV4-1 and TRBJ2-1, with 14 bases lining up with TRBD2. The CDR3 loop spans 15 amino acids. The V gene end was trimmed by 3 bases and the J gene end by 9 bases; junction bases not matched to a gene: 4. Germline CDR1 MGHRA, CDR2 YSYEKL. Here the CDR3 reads CASSQGLAGVGEQFF. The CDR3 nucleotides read TGCGCCAGCAGCCAGGGACTAGCGGGAGTAGGTGAGCAGTTCTTC.

CDR3 protein: CASRVQGAHTEAFF. The CDR3 region has the DNA TGTGCCAGCAGGGTACAGGGGGCGCACACTGAAGCTTTCTTT. The V call is TRBV6-5, the J call TRBJ1-1; TRBD1 matches 9 bases. Germline CDR1 MNHEY, CDR2 SVGAGI. The V and J ends lost 6 bases and 3 bases, in that order; junction bases with no gene match: 5. The length of the CDR3 is 14 residues.

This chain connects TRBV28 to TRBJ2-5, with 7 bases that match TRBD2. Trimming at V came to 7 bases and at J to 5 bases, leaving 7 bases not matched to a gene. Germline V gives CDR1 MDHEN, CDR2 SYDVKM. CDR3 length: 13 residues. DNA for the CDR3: TGTGCCAGCACCAACCTGGGAGGGGAGACCCAGTACTTC. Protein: CASTNLGGETQYF.

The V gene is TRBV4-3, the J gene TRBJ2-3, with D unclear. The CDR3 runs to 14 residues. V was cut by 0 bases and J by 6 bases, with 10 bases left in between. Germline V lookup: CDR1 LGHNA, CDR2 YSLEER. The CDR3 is CASSQDLGEDTQYF. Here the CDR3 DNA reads TGCGCCAGCAGCCAAGATCTCGGCGAGGATACGCAGTATTTT.

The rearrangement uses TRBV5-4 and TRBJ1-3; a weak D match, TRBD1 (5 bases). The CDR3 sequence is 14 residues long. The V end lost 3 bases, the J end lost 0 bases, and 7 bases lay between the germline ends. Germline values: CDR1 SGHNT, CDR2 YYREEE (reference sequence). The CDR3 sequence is CASSSQGSGNTIYF. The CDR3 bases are TGTGCCAGCAGCTCGCAGGGCTCTGGAAACACCATATATTTT.

The DNA for the CDR3 is TGTGCCAGCAGCCAAGGGACAGCTTCTTTCTCTGGAAACACCATATATTTT. Its translation is CASSQGTASFSGNTIYF. This chain connects TRBV4-2 to TRBJ1-3, with D possibly being TRBD1 (6 bases). Germline V CDR1 and CDR2: LGHNA, YNFKEQ. The CDR3 loop spans 17 amino acids. Deletions cut 1 base from V and 0 bases from J, with 13 bases between.

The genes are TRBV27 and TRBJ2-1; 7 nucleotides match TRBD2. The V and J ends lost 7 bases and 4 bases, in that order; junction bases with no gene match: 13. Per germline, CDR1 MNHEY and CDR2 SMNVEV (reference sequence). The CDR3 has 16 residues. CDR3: CASNHYSGTIYNEQFF. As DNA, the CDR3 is TGTGCCAGCAACCACTACTCCGGGACTATTTACAATGAGCAGTTCTTC.

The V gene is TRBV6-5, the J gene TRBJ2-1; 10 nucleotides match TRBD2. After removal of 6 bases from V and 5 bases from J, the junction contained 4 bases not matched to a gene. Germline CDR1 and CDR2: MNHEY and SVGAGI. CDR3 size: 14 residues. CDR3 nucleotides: TGTGCCAGCAGACAGCTAGCGGGGGACAATGAGCAGTTCTTC. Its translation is CASRQLAGDNEQFF.

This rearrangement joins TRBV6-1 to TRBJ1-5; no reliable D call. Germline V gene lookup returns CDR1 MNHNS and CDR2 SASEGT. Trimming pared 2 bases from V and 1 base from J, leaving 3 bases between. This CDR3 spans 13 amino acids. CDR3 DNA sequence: TGTGCCAGCAGTGAAAGAAGCAATCAGCCCCAGCATTTT. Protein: CASSERSNQPQHF.

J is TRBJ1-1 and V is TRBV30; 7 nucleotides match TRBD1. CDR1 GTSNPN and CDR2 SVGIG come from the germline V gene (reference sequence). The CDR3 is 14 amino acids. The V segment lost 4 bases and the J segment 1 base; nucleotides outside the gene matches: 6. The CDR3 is CAWNSRGGNTEAFF. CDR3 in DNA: TGTGCCTGGAACTCCAGGGGGGGGAACACTGAAGCTTTCTTT.

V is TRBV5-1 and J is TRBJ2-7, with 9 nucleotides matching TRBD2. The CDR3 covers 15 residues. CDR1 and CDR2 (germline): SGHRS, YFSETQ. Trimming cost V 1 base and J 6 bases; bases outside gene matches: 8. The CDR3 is CASSLIGLARVEQYF. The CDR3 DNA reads TGCGCCAGCAGCTTGATAGGACTAGCGAGAGTCGAGCAGTACTTC.

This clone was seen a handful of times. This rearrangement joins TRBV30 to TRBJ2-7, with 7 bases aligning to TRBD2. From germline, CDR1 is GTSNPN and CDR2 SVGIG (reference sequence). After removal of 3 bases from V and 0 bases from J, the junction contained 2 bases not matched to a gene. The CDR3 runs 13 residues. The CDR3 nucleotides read TGTGCCTGGAGACTAGCGTCCTCCTACGAGCAGTACTTC. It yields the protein CAWRLASSYEQYF.

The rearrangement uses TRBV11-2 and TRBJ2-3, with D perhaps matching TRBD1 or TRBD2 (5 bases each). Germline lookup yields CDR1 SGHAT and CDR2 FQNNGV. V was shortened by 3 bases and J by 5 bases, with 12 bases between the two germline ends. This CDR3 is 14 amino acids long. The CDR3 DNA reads TGTGCCAGCAGCTTTCAGGGTGCGGGAGATACGCAGTATTTT. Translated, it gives CASSFQGAGDTQYF.

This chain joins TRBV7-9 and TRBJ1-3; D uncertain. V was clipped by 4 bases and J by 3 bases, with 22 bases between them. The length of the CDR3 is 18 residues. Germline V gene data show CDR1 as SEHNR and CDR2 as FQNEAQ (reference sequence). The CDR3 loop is CASSSTFKEIPLGNTIYF. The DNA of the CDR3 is TGTGCCAGCAGCTCTACTTTTAAGGAGATCCCCCTTGGAAACACCATATATTTT.

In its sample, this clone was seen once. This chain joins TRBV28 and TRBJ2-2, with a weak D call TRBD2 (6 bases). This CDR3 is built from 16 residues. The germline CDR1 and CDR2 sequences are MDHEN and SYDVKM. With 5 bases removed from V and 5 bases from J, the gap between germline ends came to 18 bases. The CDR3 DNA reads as TGTGCCAGCAGTCTCGGGACGCCGGGGGAGACCGGGGAGCTGTTTTTT. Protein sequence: CASSLGTPGETGELFF. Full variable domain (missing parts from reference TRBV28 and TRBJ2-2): DVKVTQSSRYLVKRTGEKVFLECVQDMDHENMFWYRQDPGLGLRLIYFSYDVKMKEKGDIPEGYSVSREKKERFSLILESASTNQTSMYLCASSLGTPGETGELFFGEGSRLTVL.